This T cell receptor (beta chain) was profiled in a study of CD8+CD57+ T cells in acquired aplastic anemia. Regarding the study as a whole: Patients and controls had CD8+ Simpson's diversity values that were not significantly distinct.

Germline V lookup: CDR1 DFQATT, CDR2 SNEGSKA (reference sequence). V was shortened by 4 bases and J by 6 bases, with 16 bases between the two germline ends. The CDR3 spans 13 residues. Flow cytometry had shown expanded CD8+CD57+ cells in the patients chosen for sequencing. This clonotype was seen a handful of times. What it binds is not known. TCR beta VDJ and CDR3 profiles were obtained from a genomic DNA template. One entry per CDR3 protein results from TCRdb running MiXCR on the reads. The sample consists of approximately 130,000 distinct CDR3 sequences, roughly 40% of them appearing once. J is TRBJ2-7 and V is TRBV20-1; D is perhaps TRBD1 (5 bases). The TCR originated in a human donor with aplastic anemia. Material for sequencing was sorted CD4+, CD8+, or CD8+CD57+ T cells (not recorded which) from PBMCs. The CDR3 coding sequence is TGCAGTGCTAAAGACAGCTACCCTACCGAGCAGTACTTC. This sequence encodes CSAKDSYPTEQYF.